The present TCR beta chain was sequenced within a study of shared clonotypes between healthy human individuals. Study in general: Researchers drew samples from two women and three men aged 18 to 49. CD4 naive and CD4 memory each took three plates per donor, while CD8 naive took two and CD8 memory one. Findings and limits, study-wide: Represented genetic and exposure-history diversity was restricted by having few donors.

TCRdb's table, derived via immunoSEQ multiplex PCR, lists solely in-frame clones and lacks some. The table lists approximately 1.5 million clones, 98% to 99% of them singletons. A remark on this clone: Antigen: not known.

There are 18 residues in the CDR3. In germline, CDR1 is SGHAT, CDR2 FQNNGV. With 0 bases clipped from V and 2 bases from J, the junction kept 9 bases outside the gene matches. The clonotype was recovered from a young man in good health. This sequence joins TRBV11-2 and TRBJ2-3; 9 positions agree with TRBD2. The sample consisted of naive CD4+ T cells sorted from blood. Subset of the sample: CD45RA+ positively selected. The CDR3 coding sequence is TGTGCCAGCAGCTTAGATTTTTTCGCGGGGGGGTTCACAGATACGCAGTATTTT. Translating it yields CASSLDFFAGGFTDTQYF.